The 13 T cell receptor beta chains given below trace back to one sample, sequenced in a study of cytomegalovirus exposure and HLA in healthy donors. PCR employed 60 Vbeta and 13 Jbeta primers. The data were produced by immunoSEQ multiplex PCR, yet TCRdb's version contains in-frame clones alone and is incomplete. The sample carries 200,000 to 300,000 clones, roughly 84% recorded once. The sequenced sample was PBMCs. The receptors come from a girl aged 2 to 10 in good health and CMV-seronegative.

This chain joins TRBV2 and TRBJ2-5, with a tentative D call TRBD2 (6 bases). V dropped 2 bases and J dropped 5 bases, with 9 bases sitting between them. The CDR3 contains 13 residues. The V gene's germline CDR1 is SNHLY and CDR2 FYNNEI. For the CDR3, the DNA is TGTGCCAGCAGTGAACTAGCGCGTGAGACCCAGTACTTC. Residues: CASSELARETQYF.

This sequence joins TRBV25-1 and TRBJ1-2; TRBD1 matches 10 bases. The junction had 2 bases not matched to a gene; V was cut back by 1 base and J by 6 bases. The length of the CDR3 is 14 residues. CDR1 and CDR2 (germline): MGHDK, SYGVNS. This chain's CDR3 is CASSESGQGNGYTF. The CDR3 DNA is TGTGCCAGCAGTGAATCGGGACAGGGGAATGGCTACACCTTC.

The chain has TRBV5-1 and TRBJ2-2; 9 nucleotides match TRBD2. The junction had 5 bases not matched to a gene; V was cut back by 2 bases and J by 3 bases. This CDR3 comprises 16 residues. Germline V lookup: CDR1 SGHRS, CDR2 YFSETQ. The CDR3, as DNA: TGCGCCAGCAGCTTTTCGGCGGGGGGGCACACCGGGGAGCTGTTTTTT. Protein sequence: CASSFSAGGHTGELFF. Full variable domain (missing parts from reference TRBV5-1 and TRBJ2-2): KAGVTQTPRYLIKTRGQQVTLSCSPISGHRSVSWYQQTPGQGLQFLFEYFSETQRNKGNFPGRFSGRQFSNSRSEMNVSTLELGDSALYLCASSFSAGGHTGELFFGEGSRLTVL.

This sequence joins TRBV5-1 and TRBJ1-6; possible D gene TRBD1, 5 bases. Germline-derived CDR1 and CDR2 are SGHRS and YFSETQ. This CDR3 has 14 residues. With 0 bases removed from V and 10 bases from J, the gap between germline ends came to 11 bases. The DNA of the CDR3 is TGCGCCAGCAGCTTGGAAGGTTCAGGGTCACCCCTCCACTTT. It is translated as CASSLEGSGSPLHF.

The V call is TRBV19, the J call TRBJ2-3; weak D call: TRBD1 (5 bases). The CDR3 runs 14 residues. Germline loops: CDR1 LNHDA, CDR2 SQIVND (reference sequence). The ends were cut back, 2 bases at V and 0 bases at J, with 6 bases in the middle. CDR3 nucleotides: TGTGCCAGTAGTATAAGGGGCAGCACAGATACGCAGTATTTT. Translated, it gives CASSIRGSTDTQYF. Filled out from reference TRBV19 and TRBJ2-3, the complete variable domain reads DGGITQSPKYLFRKEGQNVTLSCEQNLNHDAMYWYRQDPGQGLRLIYYSQIVNDFQKGDIAEGYSVSREKKESFPLTVTSAQKNPTAFYLCASSIRGSTDTQYFGPGTRLTVL.

This clone has only a few counts. The same CDR3 can be traced to other DNA sequences in this sample. This rearrangement joins TRBV6-6 to TRBJ1-5, with D possibly matching TRBD1 (6 bases). CDR1 MNHNY and CDR2 SVGAGI come from the germline V gene (reference sequence). V lost 6 bases, J lost 5 bases, and 14 bases lay in between. The length of the CDR3 is 14 residues. This chain's CDR3 is CASSPDRPDQPQHF. In nucleotides, the CDR3 is TGTGCCAGCAGCCCTGACAGGCCCGATCAGCCCCAGCATTTT.

The rearrangement joins TRBV6-1 to TRBJ2-5, with 9 bases matching TRBD1. This CDR3 contains 13 residues. Germline assignment: CDR1 MNHNS and CDR2 SASEGT. J was trimmed by 1 base and V by 8 bases; bases with no gene match: 2. This chain's CDR3 is CASGTGPQETQYF. The CDR3 DNA is TGTGCCAGCGGGACAGGGCCCCAAGAGACCCAGTACTTC.

J is TRBJ1-3 and V is TRBV6-5; no definite D call. This CDR3 is built from 14 residues. The germline CDR1 and CDR2 sequences are MNHEY and SVGAGI. With 2 bases removed from V and 4 bases from J, the gap between germline ends came to 9 bases. The CDR3, as DNA: TGTGCCAGCAGTTACGGCGGGTCAGGAAACACCATATATTTT. Its translation: CASSYGGSGNTIYF.

This sequence joins TRBV6-6 and TRBJ2-7, with 7 bases aligning to TRBD1. The V and J ends lost 6 bases and 2 bases, in that order; junction bases with no gene match: 4. Germline lookup yields CDR1 MNHNY and CDR2 SVGAGI (reference sequence). The CDR3 loop spans 13 amino acids. The CDR3 DNA sequence: TGTGCCAGCAGCTCAGACAGGGCCTACGAGCAGTACTTC. This gives the protein CASSSDRAYEQYF.

The chain is built from TRBV7-2 and TRBJ2-3; D unresolved. V lost 1 base, J lost 3 bases, and 8 bases lay in between. This CDR3 is 14 amino acids long. Germline lookup yields CDR1 SGHTA and CDR2 FQGNSA. CDR3 loop: CASSLGPGTDTQYF. DNA of the CDR3: TGTGCCAGCAGCTTAGGCCCCGGGACAGATACGCAGTATTTT.

The genes are TRBV6-1 and TRBJ2-2; 12 bases agree with TRBD2. Per the germline V gene, CDR1 is MNHNS and CDR2 is SASEGT. The CDR3 is 18 residues long. Losses at the gene ends were 2 bases for V and 1 base for J; bases not matched to a gene: 5. CDR3 in amino acids: CASSEIGLAGQNTGELFF. As DNA, the CDR3 is TGTGCCAGCAGTGAAATAGGACTAGCGGGGCAGAACACCGGGGAGCTGTTTTTT.

As to this clone: The same CDR3 is also encoded by other DNA sequences in this sample. This chain uses TRBV7-8 with TRBJ2-2, with D possibly matching TRBD1 (5 bases). The V end was cut by 3 bases, the J end by 5 bases, with 13 bases between. Germline V gene data show CDR1 as SGHVS and CDR2 as FQNEAQ. This CDR3 region has 15 residues. This CDR3 is CASSFGRVGTGELFF. The CDR3 DNA reads TGTGCCAGCAGCTTTGGCAGGGTGGGGACCGGGGAGCTGTTTTTT.

The chain links TRBV10-3 to TRBJ1-1; 7 bases align to TRBD1. CDR3 length: 11 amino acids. The V and J ends lost 3 bases and 11 bases, in that order; junction bases with no gene match: 3. CDR1 is ENHRY and CDR2 is SYGVKD in the germline V gene. The CDR3 DNA reads TGTGCCATCAGTGAAACAGGGGCGGCTTTCTTT. Protein sequence: CAISETGAAFF.